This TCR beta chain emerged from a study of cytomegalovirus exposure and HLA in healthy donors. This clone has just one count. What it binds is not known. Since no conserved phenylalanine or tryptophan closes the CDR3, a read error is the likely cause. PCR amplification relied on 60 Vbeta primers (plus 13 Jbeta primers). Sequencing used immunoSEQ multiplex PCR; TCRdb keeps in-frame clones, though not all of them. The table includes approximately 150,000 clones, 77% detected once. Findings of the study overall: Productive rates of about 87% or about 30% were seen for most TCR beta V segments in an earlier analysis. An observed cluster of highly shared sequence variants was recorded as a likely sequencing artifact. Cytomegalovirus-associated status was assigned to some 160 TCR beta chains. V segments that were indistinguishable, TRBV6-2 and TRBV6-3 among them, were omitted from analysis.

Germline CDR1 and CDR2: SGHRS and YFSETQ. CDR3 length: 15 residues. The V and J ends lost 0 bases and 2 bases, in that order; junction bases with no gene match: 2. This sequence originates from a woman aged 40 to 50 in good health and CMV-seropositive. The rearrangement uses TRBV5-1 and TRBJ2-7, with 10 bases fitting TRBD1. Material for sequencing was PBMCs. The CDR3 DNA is TGCGCCAGCAGCTTGGGAGGGACAGGGGCCTACGAGCAGTACCTC. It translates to CASSLGGTGAYEQYL.